The clone carrying this T cell receptor (beta chain) has at least ten counts. Its specificity is not known. This specimen belongs to a study of post-analysis software for immune sequencing data. Overall study results and limits: Among 5 or 6 TRBV segments more frequent in patients than controls were TRBV5-6, TRBV5-1 and TRBV20-1.

The V gene's germline CDR1 is DFQATT and CDR2 SNEGSKA (reference sequence). V lost 7 bases to trimming and J lost 5 bases; unmatched junction nucleotides: 12. The CDR3 contains 15 residues. The authors incorporated unique molecular identifiers into the TCR beta cDNA libraries. TCRdb independently ran MiXCR on the PCR reads; one entry per CDR3 protein. The repertoire includes approximately 730,000 distinct CDR3 sequences, around 27% of them detected once, and more than 0.45% sits in the top ten. The chain recombines TRBV20-1 with TRBJ2-5; 11 nucleotides agree with TRBD2. The sequencing input was blood. The sequence was collected from a girl aged 5-17 years with multiple sclerosis. CDR3 in DNA: TGCAGTGTCGGTAGCGGGGGGGCCTACTACGAGACCCAGTACTTC. Translation: CSVGSGGAYYETQYF.